The next 19 T cell receptor beta chains were all read from a single sample in a study of cytomegalovirus exposure and HLA in healthy donors. PCR employed 60 Vbeta and 13 Jbeta primers. Here immunoSEQ multiplex PCR was the method, and the copy in TCRdb shows in-frame clones only, minus some. The table has more than 100,000 clones, about 16% seen once. The material sequenced was PBMCs. The receptors shown here come from a young woman in good health and CMV-seronegative.

V and J are TRBV29-1 and TRBJ1-5; tentative D call: TRBD1 (6 bases). V dropped 7 bases and J dropped 5 bases, with 18 bases sitting between them. Germline CDR1 reads SQVTM; CDR2 reads ANQGSEA. The length of the CDR3 is 14 residues. Here the CDR3 DNA reads TGCAGCGGTACGGGGAGGGGGGGCCATCAGCCCCAGCATTTT. Its protein product is CSGTGRGGHQPQHF.

The V gene is TRBV19, the J gene TRBJ1-5, with 8 bases that match TRBD1. V was pared by 7 bases and J by 6 bases, with 8 bases of the junction left unmatched. CDR1 and CDR2 (germline): LNHDA, SQIVND (reference sequence). The CDR3 is made up of 14 amino acids. CDR3 amino acids: CASTAQGVSQPQHF. CDR3 in DNA: TGTGCCAGTACCGCACAGGGGGTGAGTCAGCCCCAGCATTTT.

This clone has more than one count but fewer than ten. The chain uses TRBV30 and TRBJ2-3, with TRBD2 matching 8 bases. The CDR3 is 14 amino acids. The V gene's germline CDR1 is GTSNPN and CDR2 SVGIG (reference sequence). The V segment lost 2 bases and the J segment 1 base; nucleotides outside the gene matches: 2. The CDR3 sequence: CAWSPGLGTDTQYF. The CDR3 DNA follows: TGTGCCTGGAGTCCGGGACTAGGCACAGATACGCAGTATTTT.

This rearrangement joins TRBV7-3 to TRBJ2-6; perhaps TRBD1 as D (6 bases). This CDR3 spans 16 amino acids. Germline V lookup: CDR1 SGHTA, CDR2 FQGTGA. V was clipped by 4 bases and J by 1 base, with 11 bases between them. The CDR3 region has the DNA TGTGCCAGCAGCTCAAAGGACAGATCTGGGGCCAACGTCCTGACTTTC. It translates to CASSSKDRSGANVLTF.

The genes are TRBV30 and TRBJ1-3; D gene ambiguous. CDR3 length: 12 amino acids. Deletions cut 1 base from V and 4 bases from J, with 5 bases between. Per germline, CDR1 GTSNPN and CDR2 SVGIG (reference sequence). The CDR3 DNA reads TGTGCCTGGAGTGCCTCGGGAAACACCATATATTTT. Its translation is CAWSASGNTIYF.

There are a few counts of this clone. The chain joins TRBV19 to TRBJ2-1; 10 bases match TRBD2. Germline V gene lookup returns CDR1 LNHDA and CDR2 SQIVND (reference sequence). The CDR3 consists of 17 residues. Trimming cost V 0 bases and J 10 bases; bases outside gene matches: 12. The DNA for the CDR3 is TGTGCCAGTAGTATAGAGGGCCAACTAGCGGGAAGCGGGGAGCAGTTCTTC. Translating gives CASSIEGQLAGSGEQFF.

Only a few counts were recorded for this clone. The CDR3: CASSSGTSPLETQYF. The CDR3 nucleotides are TGCGCCAGCAGCTCAGGGACTAGCCCTTTGGAGACCCAGTACTTC. The chain couples TRBV5-1 to TRBJ2-5, with 9 bases identical to TRBD2. CDR1 is SGHRS, CDR2 YFSETQ, per germline. V gave up 3 bases and J gave up 5 bases; unmatched junction bases: 8. The CDR3 runs 15 residues.

This clone was detected only a few times. The rearrangement joins TRBV5-1 to TRBJ2-7; TRBD2 aligns across 8 bases. Germline-derived CDR1 and CDR2 are SGHRS and YFSETQ. CDR3 length: 14 residues. Trimming removed 1 base from V and 6 bases from J; junction bases left unmatched: 6. In DNA, the CDR3 is TGCGCCAGCAGCTTGTTACGGGAGGGCCGCGAGCAGTACTTC. As protein: CASSLLREGREQYF.

The rearrangement links TRBV19 to TRBJ2-1; D is possibly TRBD2 (5 bases). The CDR3 length is 15 residues. Trimming took off 7 bases at V and 4 bases at J, with 17 bases between the two ends. The germline gives CDR1 LNHDA, CDR2 SQIVND (reference sequence). The CDR3 nucleotides are TGTGCCAGTACCCCTCGGGGTGGGGTTTACAATGAGCAGTTCTTC. Translation: CASTPRGGVYNEQFF. The full variable domain, with the rest looked up from reference TRBV19 and TRBJ2-1, is DGGITQSPKYLFRKEGQNVTLSCEQNLNHDAMYWYRQDPGQGLRLIYYSQIVNDFQKGDIAEGYSVSREKKESFPLTVTSAQKNPTAFYLCASTPRGGVYNEQFFGPGTRLTVL.

The J gene is TRBJ1-1, the V gene TRBV29-1; D unclear. This CDR3 contains 14 residues. The V end was cut by 6 bases, the J end by 2 bases, with 16 bases between. Germline CDR1 is SQVTM and CDR2 is ANQGSEA. CDR3 in DNA: TGCAGCGTCGCCCACCGGGAAGGTAACACTGAAGCTTTCTTT. It translates to CSVAHREGNTEAFF.

The chain has TRBV30 and TRBJ1-2, with no clear D. CDR1 and CDR2 from the germline V gene are GTSNPN and SVGIG (reference sequence). V was pared by 4 bases and J by 5 bases, with 20 bases between. The CDR3 runs to 15 residues. DNA for the CDR3: TGTGCCTGGACCCCCATGCGGGTTGGAGGGTATGGCTACACCTTC. This codes for CAWTPMRVGGYGYTF. Looking up the rest from reference TRBV30 and TRBJ1-2 gives the full variable domain: SQTIHQWPATLVQPVGSPLSLECTVEGTSNPNLYWYRQAAGRGLQLLFYSVGIGQISSEVPQNLSASRPQDRQFILSSKKLLLSDSGFYLCAWTPMRVGGYGYTFGSGTRLTVV.

This clone was detected only a few times. V usage is TRBV28 and J usage is TRBJ1-1; D unclear. V was trimmed by 5 bases and J by 0 bases, leaving 7 bases between them. The CDR3 is 13 residues long. Per the germline V gene, CDR1 is MDHEN and CDR2 is SYDVKM. The DNA for the CDR3 is TGTGCCAGCAGTCCTACAGTGAACACTGAAGCTTTCTTT. Its translation is CASSPTVNTEAFF. The full variable domain, its missing parts supplied by reference TRBV28 and TRBJ1-1, is DVKVTQSSRYLVKRTGEKVFLECVQDMDHENMFWYRQDPGLGLRLIYFSYDVKMKEKGDIPEGYSVSREKKERFSLILESASTNQTSMYLCASSPTVNTEAFFGQGTRLTVV.

This CDR3 is CASSLGTGGMDEQYF. As DNA, the CDR3 is TGTGCCAGCAGCCTCGGGACAGGGGGAATGGACGAGCAGTACTTC. The V call is TRBV7-2, the J call TRBJ2-7; 11 bases agree with TRBD1. The germline V gene has CDR1 SGHTA and CDR2 FQGNSA. The V segment lost 5 bases and the J segment 5 bases; nucleotides outside the gene matches: 8. The CDR3 sequence is 15 residues long.

The chain is built from TRBV6-6 and TRBJ2-2, with D unclear. CDR3 length: 13 residues. CDR1 and CDR2 from the germline V gene are MNHNY and SVGAGI (reference sequence). V was shortened by 2 bases and J by 6 bases, with 7 bases between the two germline ends. Here the CDR3 reads CASSYRVAGELFF. The CDR3 region has the DNA TGTGCCAGCAGTTACCGGGTAGCCGGGGAGCTGTTTTTT.

The V call is TRBV28, the J call TRBJ1-2, with D perhaps TRBD1 (5 bases). The CDR3 loop spans 14 amino acids. V was trimmed by 3 bases and J by 5 bases, leaving 13 bases between them. CDR1 MDHEN and CDR2 SYDVKM come from the germline V gene. CDR3 DNA sequence: TGTGCCAGCAGTTTGCAGGGCGGTCGATATGGCTACACCTTC. Amino acids: CASSLQGGRYGYTF.

The genes are TRBV4-1 and TRBJ2-3; D ambiguous. This CDR3 contains 13 residues. V was trimmed by 6 bases and J by 2 bases, leaving 9 bases between them. Germline CDR1 is MGHRA and CDR2 is YSYEKL. This CDR3 is CASRSLITDTQYF. The CDR3, as DNA: TGCGCCAGCAGATCACTTATCACAGATACGCAGTATTTT.

To note about this clone: Germline is not matched at one junction end, which may reflect a read error. This CDR3 is also generated by other DNA sequences in the sample. The chain has TRBV11-2 and TRBJ1-4; a possible D gene is TRBD1 (6 bases). In germline, CDR1 is SGHAT, CDR2 FQNNGV. This CDR3 comprises 15 residues. In DNA, the CDR3 is TGTGCCAGCAGTTTAGGGGGGGGAACTGGCGAAAAACTGTTTTTT. It is translated as CASSLGGGTGEKLFF.

V is TRBV11-2 and J is TRBJ1-2; TRBD1 might be the D (6 bases). CDR1 SGHAT and CDR2 FQNNGV come from the germline V gene. The CDR3 is 15 residues long. V was trimmed by 0 bases and J by 4 bases, leaving 12 bases between them. The CDR3, as DNA: TGTGCCAGCAGCTTAGAGGTCGGCAGGGGCTATGGCTACACCTTC. It specifies CASSLEVGRGYGYTF.

This sequence joins TRBV30 and TRBJ2-7; no reliable D call. Germline values: CDR1 GTSNPN, CDR2 SVGIG (reference sequence). Trimming cost V 1 base and J 2 bases, with 9 bases left between them. CDR3 size: 13 residues. CDR3 protein: CAWSDPRAYEQYF. For the CDR3, the DNA is TGTGCCTGGAGTGATCCTCGTGCCTACGAGCAGTACTTC.